These 3 T cell receptor beta chains were all obtained from the same sample, sequenced in a study of CD8 T cells in ankylosing spondylitis. Study-wide results and caveats: Blood from ankylosing spondylitis patients appeared to carry a characteristic roughly 8-variant TCR beta motif.

Their antigens remain unidentified. TCRdb called the 5' RACE reads again in MiXCR, with one record for every CDR3 protein. Found here are some 700,000 distinct CDR3 sequences, 15% to 20% of them singletons; the top ten hold about 19%. The material sequenced was blood, either unsorted or a sorted T cell fraction (not recorded which). The receptors were gathered from a male donor with ankylosing spondylitis.

This clonotype came up many times. V gene TRBV6-1 combines with J gene TRBJ2-5; TRBD1 matches at 8 bases. The germline V gene has CDR1 MNHNS and CDR2 SASEGT. The length of the CDR3 is 15 residues. Germline trimming cut 3 bases from V and 5 bases from J; bases unmatched to any gene: 8. DNA of the CDR3: TGTGCCAGCAGTGATCAATCAGGGGGCCGGGAGACCCAGTACTTC. It yields the protein CASSDQSGGRETQYF.

This clonotype occurred once. This chain joins TRBV2 and TRBJ1-1, with D unresolved. Germline V gene data show CDR1 as SNHLY and CDR2 as FYNNEI. Trimming shortened V by 2 bases and J by 4 bases, and 11 bases separated the two germline ends. This CDR3 comprises 14 residues. CDR3 bases: TGTGCCAGCAGTGAACCCCGGGTGACCACTGAAGCTTTCTTT. Translation: CASSEPRVTTEAFF.

The chain employs TRBV2 and TRBJ2-7, with D unclear. Trimming took off 3 bases at V and 4 bases at J, with 10 bases between the two ends. Germline loops: CDR1 SNHLY, CDR2 FYNNEI. The CDR3 contains 13 residues. DNA for the CDR3: TGTGCCAGCAGTGACAGAAGGGCGTACGAGCAGTACTTC. Protein: CASSDRRAYEQYF.